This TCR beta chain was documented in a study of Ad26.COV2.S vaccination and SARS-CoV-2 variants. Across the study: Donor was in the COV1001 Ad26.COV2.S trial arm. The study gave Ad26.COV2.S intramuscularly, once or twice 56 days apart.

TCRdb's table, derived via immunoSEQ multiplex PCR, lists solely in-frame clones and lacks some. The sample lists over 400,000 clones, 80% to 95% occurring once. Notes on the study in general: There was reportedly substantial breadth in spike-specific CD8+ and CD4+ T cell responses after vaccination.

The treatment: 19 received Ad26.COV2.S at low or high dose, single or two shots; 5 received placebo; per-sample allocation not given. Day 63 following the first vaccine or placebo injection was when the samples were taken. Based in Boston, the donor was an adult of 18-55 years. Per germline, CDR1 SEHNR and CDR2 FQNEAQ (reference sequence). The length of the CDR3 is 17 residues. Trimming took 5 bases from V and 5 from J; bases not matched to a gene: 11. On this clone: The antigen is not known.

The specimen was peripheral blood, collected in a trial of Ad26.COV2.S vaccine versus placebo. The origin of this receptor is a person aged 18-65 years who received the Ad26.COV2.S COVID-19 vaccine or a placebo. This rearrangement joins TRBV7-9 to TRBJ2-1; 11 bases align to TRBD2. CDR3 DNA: TGTGCCAGCAGCCCGCCAGGGGGGACTAGCGGCGACAATGAGCAGTTCTTC. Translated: CASSPPGGTSGDNEQFF.